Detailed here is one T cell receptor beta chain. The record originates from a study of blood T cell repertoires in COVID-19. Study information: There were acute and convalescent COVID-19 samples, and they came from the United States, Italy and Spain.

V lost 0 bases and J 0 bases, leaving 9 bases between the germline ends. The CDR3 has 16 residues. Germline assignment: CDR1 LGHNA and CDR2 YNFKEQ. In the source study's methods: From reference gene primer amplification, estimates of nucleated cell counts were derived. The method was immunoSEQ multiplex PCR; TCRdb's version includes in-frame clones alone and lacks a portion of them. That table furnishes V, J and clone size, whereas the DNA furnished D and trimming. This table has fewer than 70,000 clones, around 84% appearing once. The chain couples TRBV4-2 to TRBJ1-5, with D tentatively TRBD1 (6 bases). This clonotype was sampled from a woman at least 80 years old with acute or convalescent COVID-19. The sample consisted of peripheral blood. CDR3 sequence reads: CASSQDGQISNQPQHF. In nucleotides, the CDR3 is TGTGCCAGCAGCCAAGATGGACAGATTAGCAATCAGCCCCAGCATTTT.